Presented here are 15 T cell receptor beta chains from one specimen sequenced in a study of cytomegalovirus exposure and HLA in healthy donors. Amplification used 60 Vbeta primers and 13 Jbeta primers. Libraries were prepared by immunoSEQ multiplex PCR; TCRdb keeps only in-frame clonotypes and omits some of them. The repertoire holds roughly 110,000 clones, with 70% to 85% as singletons. Sequenced sample: PBMCs. Receptor source: a woman in her thirties or forties in good health and CMV-seropositive.

This chain uses TRBV13 with TRBJ2-5; TRBD2 matches at 8 bases. The junction had 10 bases not matched to a gene; V was cut back by 4 bases and J by 0 bases. The CDR3 loop spans 17 amino acids. The germline gives CDR1 PRHDT, CDR2 FYEKMQ (reference sequence). The CDR3 sequence is CASSSRGREGHQETQYF. CDR3 coding DNA: TGTGCCAGCAGCTCCCGGGGCCGGGAGGGCCACCAAGAGACCCAGTACTTC.

Only one count was recorded for this clone. The rearrangement links TRBV7-2 to TRBJ2-7, with TRBD2 matching over 9 bases. Germline trimming cut 7 bases from V and 0 bases from J; bases unmatched to any gene: 7. The CDR3 is 15 residues long. Germline V lookup: CDR1 SGHTA, CDR2 FQGNSA. CDR3 loop: CASTTAGGYSYEQYF. CDR3 in DNA: TGTGCCAGCACCACAGCGGGGGGTTACTCCTACGAGCAGTACTTC. The full variable domain, completed using reference TRBV7-2 and TRBJ2-7, is GAGVSQSPSNKVTEKGKDVELRCDPISGHTALYWYRQSLGQGLEFLIYFQGNSAPDKSGLPSDRFSAERTGGSVSTLTIQRTQQEDSAVYLCASTTAGGYSYEQYFGPGTRLTVT.

This clone has a handful of counts. V is TRBV5-1 and J is TRBJ1-1, with 8 nucleotides matching TRBD1. Germline V gene data show CDR1 as SGHRS and CDR2 as YFSETQ. This CDR3 spans 14 amino acids. The V segment lost 4 bases and the J segment 4 bases; nucleotides outside the gene matches: 6. The CDR3 here is CASSPTGGTTEAFF. CDR3 DNA: TGCGCCAGCAGCCCTACAGGGGGGACCACTGAAGCTTTCTTT.

The sample holds one count of this clone. The chain joins TRBV9 to TRBJ1-4, with D uncertain. This CDR3 contains 15 residues. In germline, CDR1 is SGDLS, CDR2 YYNGEE. Trimming pared 0 bases from V and 8 bases from J, leaving 14 bases between. As DNA, the CDR3 is TGTGCCAGCAGCGTAGGTCGAGGGTCTGGGGAAAAACTGTTTTTT. Its protein is CASSVGRGSGEKLFF.

The chain carries TRBV14 and TRBJ2-1; 7 bases are shared with TRBD2. Germline CDR1 is SGHDN and CDR2 is FVKESK. The J segment lost 0 bases and the V segment lost 1 base, leaving 6 bases of the junction unmatched. The CDR3 runs to 17 residues. CDR3 DNA sequence: TGTGCCAGCAGCCAAGGCGTCGGGGGGAGCTCCTACAATGAGCAGTTCTTC. Translation: CASSQGVGGSSYNEQFF.

The chain joins TRBV4-1 to TRBJ2-2; the match to TRBD2 covers 7 bases. The J segment lost 9 bases and the V segment lost 4 bases, leaving 8 bases of the junction unmatched. The CDR3 consists of 14 residues. Germline CDR1 and CDR2: MGHRA and YSYEKL. The CDR3 loop is CASSPGRGVRELFF. CDR3 coding DNA: TGCGCCAGCAGCCCGGGGAGGGGCGTTCGGGAGCTGTTTTTT.

This clone appeared a single time. The rearrangement uses TRBV19 and TRBJ1-1, with TRBD1 identical over 10 bases. The germline CDR1 and CDR2 sequences are LNHDA and SQIVND (reference sequence). V trimming: 5 bases; J trimming: 4 bases; junction bases outside the gene matches: 10. CDR3 length: 16 residues. The DNA for the CDR3 is TGTGCCAGTAGTTCGCGAAGGACAGGGGGGGGCACTGAAGCTTTCTTT. It specifies CASSSRRTGGGTEAFF.

The J gene is TRBJ2-3, the V gene TRBV6-6; tentatively, D is TRBD1 (8 bases). From germline, CDR1 is MNHNY and CDR2 SVGAGI (reference sequence). Trimming cost V 3 bases and J 3 bases, with 13 bases left between them. There are 15 residues in the CDR3. As DNA, the CDR3 is TGTGCCAGCAGTTATAACAGGGGGGGAACAGATACGCAGTATTTT. This translates into CASSYNRGGTDTQYF.

The chain recombines TRBV2 with TRBJ1-2; 7 bases are a match to TRBD1. Germline loops: CDR1 SNHLY, CDR2 FYNNEI. The V segment lost 7 bases and the J segment 1 base; nucleotides outside the gene matches: 9. This CDR3 is 15 amino acids long. In DNA form, the CDR3 reads TGTGCCAGCAATCCAAGGACAGGAATTAACTATGGCTACACCTTC. It translates to CASNPRTGINYGYTF.

The CDR3 DNA is TGTGCCAGCAGATCCACCGACAGGGGGGACACCGGGGAGCTGTTTTTT. Protein product: CASRSTDRGDTGELFF. The chain joins TRBV5-6 to TRBJ2-2; 9 positions match TRBD1. The V and J ends lost 5 bases and 3 bases, in that order; junction bases with no gene match: 8. CDR1 is SGHDT, CDR2 YYEEEE, per germline. This CDR3 comprises 16 residues.

This chain connects TRBV5-1 to TRBJ2-3, with D tentatively TRBD2 (6 bases). The V gene lost 0 bases and the J gene lost 4 bases, with 12 bases spanning the gap. The CDR3 loop spans 15 amino acids. Germline V gene sequence: CDR1 SGHRS, CDR2 YFSETQ. DNA for the CDR3: TGCGCCAGCAGCTTGGCCACAGGCGGGGCAGATACGCAGTATTTT. Protein sequence: CASSLATGGADTQYF.

The genes are TRBV6-1 and TRBJ1-6, with 8 bases matching TRBD1. There are 15 residues in the CDR3. Trimming cost V 6 bases and J 11 bases; bases outside gene matches: 12. Germline CDR1 reads MNHNS; CDR2 reads SASEGT. In DNA form, the CDR3 reads TGTGCCAGCAGAGAAAACGGACAGGGAAGGCCACCCCTCCACTTT. Protein sequence: CASRENGQGRPPLHF.

This clone was seen only a few times. The CDR3, as DNA: TGTGCCAGCAGTTACCCGGGACAGGGACAAGAGACCCAGTACTTC. Translation: CASSYPGQGQETQYF. The rearrangement links TRBV6-6 to TRBJ2-5; TRBD1 matches 9 bases. CDR1 is MNHNY and CDR2 is SVGAGI in the germline V gene (reference sequence). The CDR3 contains 15 residues. V lost 2 bases to trimming and J lost 2 bases; unmatched junction nucleotides: 3.

V gene TRBV7-3 combines with J gene TRBJ2-1; D is possibly TRBD1 (5 bases). This CDR3 region has 15 residues. Trimming took 2 bases from V and 6 from J, leaving 14 bases between them. Germline assignment: CDR1 SGHTA and CDR2 FQGTGA. CDR3 DNA sequence: TGTGCCAGCAGCTTAGCCAGGGCAGAAAGCAATGAGCAGTTCTTC. It yields the protein CASSLARAESNEQFF.

The chain employs TRBV27 and TRBJ2-5, with 12 bases fitting TRBD2. This CDR3 has 17 residues. V gave up 6 bases and J gave up 1 base; unmatched junction bases: 9. CDR1 is MNHEY and CDR2 is SMNVEV in the germline V gene (reference sequence). The CDR3 is CASRPGLAGSTQETQYF. CDR3 DNA: TGTGCCAGCAGACCTGGACTAGCGGGGAGTACCCAAGAGACCCAGTACTTC.